The 26 T cell receptor beta chains listed next were all sequenced from one sample in a study of vaccination effects on CD4 cells after COVID-19. These receptors' antigens are unknown. TCRdb keeps only in-frame clones here, not all; method: immunoSEQ multiplex PCR. The sample lists about 27,000 clones, 72% occurring once. Before sequencing, viral peptide pools were used by the ViraFEST assay to expand antigen-specific CD4+ T cells. Isolation of CD4+ T cells took place after 10 to 11 days of culture. Recipients of the vaccine had no prior SARS-CoV-2 infection and negative nucleocapsid antibodies. The source was CD4+ T cells from PBMCs cultured with SARS-CoV-2 spike peptides, collected before COVID-19 vaccination. The receptors come from a human donor who received a COVID-19 vaccine.

The chain carries TRBV5-4 and TRBJ2-3; 9 nucleotides match TRBD2. CDR1 and CDR2 (germline): SGHNT, YYREEE (reference sequence). V lost 5 bases, J lost 2 bases, and 9 bases stayed unmatched. CDR3 length: 16 residues. CDR3 residues: CASSERAGGPTDTQYF. DNA of the CDR3: TGTGCCAGCAGTGAGAGAGCGGGGGGCCCCACAGATACGCAGTATTTT.

This sequence joins TRBV5-1 and TRBJ1-2; TRBD1 might be the D (6 bases). V shed 0 bases and J shed 4 bases, with 13 bases lying between them. The V gene's germline CDR1 is SGHRS and CDR2 YFSETQ. The CDR3 contains 15 residues. The CDR3 protein is CASSLVGGAGYGYTF. In DNA form, the CDR3 reads TGCGCCAGCAGCTTGGTTGGGGGCGCGGGCTATGGCTACACCTTC.

This clone was counted only a few times. The rearrangement links TRBV5-3 to TRBJ2-3; possible D gene TRBD2, 6 bases. TRBV5-3 carries the ORF label, with uncertain function. The CDR3 spans 15 residues. Trimming cost V 1 base and J 1 base, with 10 bases left between them. The CDR3 nucleotides are TGTGCCAGAAGCTTGTCGGGAGCTGGCACAGATACGCAGTATTTT. As protein: CARSLSGAGTDTQYF.

The chain links TRBV27 to TRBJ2-2, with D possibly called TRBD1 or TRBD2 (5 bases each). With 6 bases removed from V and 9 bases from J, the gap between germline ends came to 8 bases. CDR3 length: 11 residues. Germline V gene sequence: CDR1 MNHEY, CDR2 SMNVEV (reference sequence). CDR3 DNA sequence: TGTGCCAGCAGGGGACCGAGGGAGCTGTTTTTT. This codes for CASRGPRELFF.

The chain links TRBV5-4 to TRBJ2-1; D remains ambiguous. CDR1 and CDR2 from the germline V gene are SGHNT and YYREEE (reference sequence). The CDR3 loop spans 14 amino acids. V was cut by 0 bases and J by 1 base, with 5 bases left in between. CDR3 sequence: CASSLGFSYNEQFF. Here the CDR3 DNA reads TGTGCCAGCAGCTTGGGCTTTTCCTACAATGAGCAGTTCTTC.

The chain uses TRBV2 and TRBJ1-6, with D possibly matching TRBD1 (5 bases). Trimming left V 10 bases short and J 9 bases short, with 22 bases between. CDR3 size: 15 residues. Germline V gene lookup returns CDR1 SNHLY and CDR2 FYNNEI. DNA of the CDR3: TGTGCCACCAACCAGGGTACCGGAGGGATTTCACCCCTCCACTTT. This translates into CATNQGTGGISPLHF.

J is TRBJ1-5 and V is TRBV2; D is unclear. This CDR3 contains 13 residues. CDR1 is SNHLY and CDR2 is FYNNEI in the germline V gene. The V end was cut by 7 bases, the J end by 3 bases, with 10 bases between. In DNA form, the CDR3 reads TGTGCCAGCAACTGGCGTTACAATCAGCCCCAGCATTTT. Protein sequence: CASNWRYNQPQHF.

This clone was seen a handful of times. The J gene is TRBJ2-1, the V gene TRBV6-1, with a possible D match to TRBD1 (6 bases). V was pared by 0 bases and J by 11 bases, with 11 bases between. The CDR3 has 13 amino acids. Germline V gives CDR1 MNHNS, CDR2 SASEGT. The CDR3: CASSEAPTGQQFF. CDR3 DNA: TGTGCCAGCAGTGAAGCTCCGACAGGCCAGCAGTTCTTC.

This chain connects TRBV13 to TRBJ2-7; 12 bases fit TRBD1. V was clipped by 6 bases and J by 6 bases; unmatched bases: 9. The CDR3 has 15 amino acids. Germline lookup yields CDR1 PRHDT and CDR2 FYEKMQ (reference sequence). Here the CDR3 DNA reads TGTGCCAGCAGTGTTCGGGGGACAGGGGGCTCCGAGCAGTACTTC. It specifies CASSVRGTGGSEQYF.

The chain is built from TRBV29-1 and TRBJ1-1, with D possibly being TRBD1 (5 bases). The CDR3 covers 14 residues. The V and J ends lost 7 bases and 4 bases respectively, with 19 bases between them. In germline, CDR1 is SQVTM, CDR2 ANQGSEA. Here the CDR3 DNA reads TGCAGCGGGAATAAAAGGGGTTACGGCACTGAAGCTTTCTTT. Translating gives CSGNKRGYGTEAFF.

The rearrangement links TRBV5-4 to TRBJ1-3, with a weak D call TRBD1 (5 bases). V was trimmed by 0 bases and J by 0 bases, leaving 10 bases between them. This CDR3 contains 16 residues. CDR1 is SGHNT and CDR2 is YYREEE in the germline V gene (reference sequence). CDR3 residues: CASSLGAGNSGNTIYF. CDR3 bases: TGTGCCAGCAGCTTGGGGGCAGGGAACTCTGGAAACACCATATATTTT.

The V call is TRBV27, the J call TRBJ1-2, with D perhaps matching TRBD1 (5 bases). Germline values: CDR1 MNHEY, CDR2 SMNVEV (reference sequence). The CDR3 has 14 amino acids. V gave up 0 bases and J gave up 1 base, with 6 bases separating them. The CDR3 DNA is TGTGCCAGCAGTTTATCGAGGGGTAACTATGGCTACACCTTC. Translated: CASSLSRGNYGYTF.

This chain links TRBV5-1 with TRBJ2-5; the D is unclear. Germline CDR1 SGHRS, CDR2 YFSETQ. The V end was cut by 4 bases, the J end by 2 bases, with 3 bases between. The CDR3 covers 11 residues. For the CDR3, the DNA is TGCGCCAGCAGCCGTCAAGAGACCCAGTACTTC. Translation gives CASSRQETQYF.

This rearrangement joins TRBV7-9 to TRBJ1-3; possible D gene TRBD1, 6 bases. This CDR3 is built from 15 residues. Trimming cost V 5 bases and J 0 bases, with 11 bases left between them. CDR1 and CDR2 (germline): SEHNR, FQNEAQ (reference sequence). This CDR3 reads CASSPRGNSGNTIYF. CDR3 nucleotide sequence: TGTGCCAGCAGCCCCAGGGGAAACTCTGGAAACACCATATATTTT.

A few counts support this clone. The V gene is TRBV15, the J gene TRBJ1-5; no definite D call. Trimming took 2 bases from V and 4 from J, leaving 9 bases between them. Germline V gives CDR1 LNHNV, CDR2 YYDKDF (reference sequence). The CDR3 contains 14 residues. For the CDR3, the DNA is TGTGCCACCAGCAGACCGGGCTCGAATCAGCCCCAGCATTTT. It codes for CATSRPGSNQPQHF.

J is TRBJ2-7 and V is TRBV6-6; D gene uncertain. Germline loops: CDR1 MNHNY, CDR2 SVGAGI (reference sequence). The CDR3 contains 12 residues. V was pared by 6 bases and J by 10 bases, with 16 bases between. CDR3 nucleotides: TGTGCCAGCAGCCCCCAATCGGCAGTTCAGTACTTC. Its protein product is CASSPQSAVQYF.

This clone was seen a few times. The V gene is TRBV5-4, the J gene TRBJ2-7, with 11 positions matching TRBD2. This CDR3 spans 14 amino acids. The germline CDR1 and CDR2 sequences are SGHNT and YYREEE (reference sequence). The J segment lost 6 bases and the V segment lost 7 bases, leaving 9 bases of the junction unmatched. CDR3 sequence: CASRPSSGGIEQYF. In DNA, the CDR3 is TGTGCCAGCCGACCTTCTAGCGGGGGGATCGAGCAGTACTTC. The full variable domain, rest sourced from reference TRBV5-4 and TRBJ2-7, is ETGVTQSPTHLIKTRGQQVTLRCSSQSGHNTVSWYQQALGQGPQFIFQYYREEENGRGNFPPRFSGLQFPNYSSELNVNALELDDSALYLCASRPSSGGIEQYFGPGTRLTVT.

The genes are TRBV2 and TRBJ1-1; D call uncertain. The CDR3 spans 13 residues. Looked up from germline, CDR1 is SNHLY and CDR2 is FYNNEI. The germline V and J ends were trimmed by 7 bases and 2 bases, with 11 bases remaining between them. The CDR3 protein is CASNALGNTEAFF. The CDR3 bases are TGTGCCAGCAACGCTCTCGGAAACACTGAAGCTTTCTTT. The whole variable domain, remainder taken from reference TRBV2 and TRBJ1-1, is EPEVTQTPSHQVTQMGQEVILRCVPISNHLYFYWYRQILGQKVEFLVSFYNNEISEKSEIFDDQFSVERPDGSNFTLKIRSTKLEDSAMYFCASNALGNTEAFFGQGTRLTVV.

V usage is TRBV27 and J usage is TRBJ2-7, with D maybe TRBD2 (7 bases). CDR3 size: 14 residues. Germline V CDR1 and CDR2: MNHEY, SMNVEV (reference sequence). V lost 5 bases to trimming and J lost 3 bases, with 14 bases between them. The CDR3 loop reads CASSRGAKFYEQYF. CDR3 DNA: TGTGCCAGCAGTCGGGGGGCTAAGTTCTACGAGCAGTACTTC.

The chain recombines TRBV29-1 with TRBJ2-5, with D possibly being TRBD2 (6 bases). The CDR3 length is 13 residues. Trimming removed 0 bases from V and 4 bases from J, with 9 bases in between. Germline CDR1 reads SQVTM; CDR2 reads ANQGSEA. The DNA of the CDR3 is TGCAGCGTTGAAGATCCTAGCGCAGAGACCCAGTACTTC. Encoded protein: CSVEDPSAETQYF.

The chain employs TRBV18 and TRBJ1-1; D not resolved. The CDR3 spans 15 residues. The germline CDR1 and CDR2 sequences are KGHSH and LQKENI. Trimming removed 3 bases at V and 0 bases at J, with 11 bases between. The DNA for the CDR3 is TGTGCCAGCTCACCTCTAAACAAAATGAACACTGAAGCTTTCTTT. The encoded protein is CASSPLNKMNTEAFF.

This chain connects TRBV2 to TRBJ1-5; TRBD1 agrees at 9 bases. Germline trimming cut 4 bases from V and 11 bases from J; bases unmatched to any gene: 12. CDR1 and CDR2 from the germline V gene are SNHLY and FYNNEI. This CDR3 comprises 15 residues. The CDR3: CASSGLGQGTVAQHF. The CDR3 DNA reads TGTGCCAGCAGTGGACTGGGACAGGGAACCGTGGCCCAGCATTTT.

This clone has just one count. The chain combines TRBV3-1 (or the pseudogene TRBV3-2) with TRBJ1-2, with a tentative D call TRBD1 (5 bases). The CDR3 covers 16 residues. V was cut by 0 bases and J by 4 bases, with 15 bases left in between. CDR1 and CDR2 from the germline V gene are LGHDT and YNNKEL (reference sequence). CDR3 amino acids: CASSQDRGDRAYGYTF. The CDR3 DNA is TGTGCCAGCAGCCAAGATAGGGGCGACAGAGCCTATGGCTACACCTTC.

V is TRBV7-2 and J is TRBJ2-5, with unresolved D. This CDR3 comprises 15 residues. Looked up from germline, CDR1 is SGHTA and CDR2 is FQGNSA. V dropped 1 base and J dropped 6 bases, with 15 bases sitting between them. The CDR3: CASSLGLSGEKTQYF. The DNA of the CDR3 is TGTGCCAGCAGCTTAGGCCTCTCTGGGGAAAAGACCCAGTACTTC.

A few counts support this clone. The chain has TRBV30 and TRBJ2-2; D may be TRBD1 (5 bases). The CDR3 has 12 residues. CDR1 is GTSNPN and CDR2 is SVGIG in the germline V gene (reference sequence). V lost 1 base and J lost 6, with 6 bases in between. The CDR3 bases are TGTGCCTGGAGTGGCAGGGCCGGGGAGCTGTTTTTT. Translation gives CAWSGRAGELFF.

The chain has TRBV7-2 and TRBJ1-2; D not resolved. CDR1 and CDR2 (germline): SGHTA, FQGNSA. V dropped 5 bases and J dropped 7 bases, with 17 bases sitting between them. CDR3 size: 14 residues. The CDR3 sequence is CASSPTGLIRGYTF. The CDR3 DNA follows: TGTGCCAGCAGCCCAACGGGTCTCATCCGTGGCTACACCTTC.